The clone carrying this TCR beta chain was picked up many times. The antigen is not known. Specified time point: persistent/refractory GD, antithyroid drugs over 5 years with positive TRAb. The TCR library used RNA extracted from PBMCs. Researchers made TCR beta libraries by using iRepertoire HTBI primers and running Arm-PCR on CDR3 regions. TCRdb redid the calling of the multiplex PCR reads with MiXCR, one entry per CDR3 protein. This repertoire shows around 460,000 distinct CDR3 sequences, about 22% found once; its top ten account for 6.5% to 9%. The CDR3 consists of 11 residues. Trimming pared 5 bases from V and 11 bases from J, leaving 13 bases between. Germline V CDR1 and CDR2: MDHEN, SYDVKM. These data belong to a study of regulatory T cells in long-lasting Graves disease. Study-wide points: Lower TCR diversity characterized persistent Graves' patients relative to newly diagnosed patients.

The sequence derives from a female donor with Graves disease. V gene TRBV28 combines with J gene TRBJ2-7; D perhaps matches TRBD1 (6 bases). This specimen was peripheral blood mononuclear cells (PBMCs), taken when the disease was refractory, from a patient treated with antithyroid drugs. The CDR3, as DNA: TGTGCCAGCAGTCCCTCAAGGGGGAAGTACTTC. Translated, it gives CASSPSRGKYF.